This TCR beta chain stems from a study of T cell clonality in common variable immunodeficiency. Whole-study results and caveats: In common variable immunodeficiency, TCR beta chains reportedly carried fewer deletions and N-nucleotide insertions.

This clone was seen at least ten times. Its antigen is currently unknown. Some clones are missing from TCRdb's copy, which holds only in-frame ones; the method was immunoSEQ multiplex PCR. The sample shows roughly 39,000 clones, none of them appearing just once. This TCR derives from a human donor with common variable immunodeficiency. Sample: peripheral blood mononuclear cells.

Partial CDR3 DNA: TGTGCCAGCACTACTAGCGGTACAGATACG. This translates into CASTTSGTDT. The entire CDR3 is CASTTSGTDTQYF. The chain carries TRBV18 and TRBJ2-3, with 8 bases lining up with TRBD2. The CDR3 extends 3 residues past the end of the read, so its final part is completed from the germline J gene. From germline, CDR1 is KGHSH and CDR2 LQKENI. The CDR3 consists of 13 residues. The V segment lost 8 bases and the J segment 3 bases; nucleotides outside the gene matches: 4.